A selection of T cell receptor beta chains follows, all from one sample in a study of OX40 agonist ivuxolimab in advanced cancers. Clones were read by immunoSEQ multiplex PCR, and TCRdb kept only the in-frame ones, dropping some. The sample lists about 55,000 clones; roughly 86% were seen once. Source: CD4+ or CD8+ T cells sorted from blood, taken in a trial of the OX40 agonist ivuxolimab. These receptors were collected from an adult with an advanced solid tumor such as melanoma, head and neck, liver or kidney cancer. Both conserved end residues are part of each CDR3. D genes are given only for firm matches. A clone size is listed for some rows: how often the clone was seen (once, few, many), or a class if it is expanded.

v_gene: TRBV6-5; abundance: .; d_gene: .; j_gene: TRBJ1-5; CDR3nt: TGTGCCAGCAGTGAGGGGGGGGGTGGTCAGCCCCAGCATTTT; CDR3aa: CASSEGGGGQPQHF
v_gene: TRBV19; abundance: .; d_gene: .; j_gene: TRBJ2-7; CDR3nt: TGTGCCAGTAGTATGGGCAGCTACGAGCAGTACTTC; CDR3aa: CASSMGSYEQYF
v_gene: TRBV5-1; abundance: .; d_gene: .; j_gene: TRBJ1-6; CDR3nt: TGCGCCAGCAGCGAACAGGGCTATAATTCACCCCTCCACTTT; CDR3aa: CASSEQGYNSPLHF
v_gene: TRBV7-9; abundance: .; d_gene: TRBD2; j_gene: TRBJ2-2; CDR3nt: TGTGCCAGCAGCCGTACCGGGGGAGGGACCGGGGAGCTGTTTTTT; CDR3aa: CASSRTGGGTGELFF
v_gene: TRBV28; abundance: .; d_gene: .; j_gene: TRBJ1-1; CDR3nt: TGTGCCAGCAGCCTTATGGGGGACAAGGGGAACTGGAACACTGAAGCTTTCTTT; CDR3aa: CASSLMGDKGNWNTEAFF
v_gene: TRBV7-2; abundance: .; d_gene: .; j_gene: TRBJ2-3; CDR3nt: TGTGCCAGCAGCTTAGCGCATCTGGGGGGCGAGCAGTATTTT; CDR3aa: CASSLAHLGGEQYF
v_gene: TRBV28; abundance: .; d_gene: .; j_gene: TRBJ1-1; CDR3nt: TGTGCCAGCAGCCCCCATACTGAAGCTTTCTTT; CDR3aa: CASSPHTEAFF
v_gene: TRBV7-9; abundance: .; d_gene: TRBD1; j_gene: TRBJ1-1; CDR3nt: TGTGCCAGCAGCCTGACAGGGTTGACTGAAGCTTTCTTT; CDR3aa: CASSLTGLTEAFF
v_gene: TRBV7-2; abundance: .; d_gene: .; j_gene: TRBJ1-1; CDR3nt: TGTGCCAGCAAAGTAGCTCCAACGAAGGATGAAGCTTTCTTT; CDR3aa: CASKVAPTKDEAFF
v_gene: TRBV19; abundance: .; d_gene: .; j_gene: TRBJ2-5; CDR3nt: TGTGCCAGTAGTAAGGGGGCGGCGGGGGCGTGGGAAGAGACCCAGTACTTC; CDR3aa: CASSKGAAGAWEETQYF
v_gene: TRBV5-4; abundance: .; d_gene: TRBD1; j_gene: TRBJ1-2; CDR3nt: TGTGCCAGCAGCTTGCGCAGGGGGCTTAATGGCTACACCTTC; CDR3aa: CASSLRRGLNGYTF
v_gene: TRBV6-5; abundance: .; d_gene: .; j_gene: TRBJ1-1; CDR3nt: TGTGCCAGCAGTCCCGGGGCGGGGAACACTGAAGCTTTCTTT; CDR3aa: CASSPGAGNTEAFF
v_gene: TRBV9; abundance: once; d_gene: .; j_gene: TRBJ1-1; CDR3nt: TGTGCCAGCAGCGTACGACCCGAGGGGACTGAAGCTTTCTTT; CDR3aa: CASSVRPEGTEAFF
v_gene: TRBV7-3; abundance: .; d_gene: .; j_gene: TRBJ2-3; CDR3nt: TGTGCCAGCAGCTTAAGTGGGGGCACAGATACGCAGTATTTT; CDR3aa: CASSLSGGTDTQYF
v_gene: TRBV28; abundance: .; d_gene: .; j_gene: TRBJ1-4; CDR3nt: TGTGCCAGCAGTTTACTTACGGCAACTAATGAAAAACTGTTTTTT; CDR3aa: CASSLLTATNEKLFF
v_gene: TRBV29-1; abundance: once; d_gene: .; j_gene: TRBJ2-2; CDR3nt: TGCAGCGTTGAAGATCAGGCGGGCATTCGGAACACCGGGGAGCTGTTTTTT; CDR3aa: CSVEDQAGIRNTGELFF
v_gene: TRBV19; abundance: .; d_gene: .; j_gene: TRBJ1-3; CDR3nt: TGTGCCAGTAATAGGGCAGCCATCTCTGGAAACACCATATATTTT; CDR3aa: CASNRAAISGNTIYF
v_gene: TRBV14; abundance: .; d_gene: .; j_gene: TRBJ1-2; CDR3nt: TGTGCCAGCAGCCACCTTACAGGGAGTTTAGTAGGTGGCTACACCTTC; CDR3aa: CASSHLTGSLVGGYTF
v_gene: TRBV15; abundance: once; d_gene: .; j_gene: TRBJ2-7; CDR3nt: TGTGCCACAGAGGACCGCTACGAGCAGTACTTC; CDR3aa: CATEDRYEQYF
v_gene: TRBV4-2; abundance: .; d_gene: .; j_gene: TRBJ1-3; CDR3nt: TGTGCCAGCAGCCAGGACAGACCCTCTGGAAACACCATATATTTT; CDR3aa: CASSQDRPSGNTIYF
v_gene: TRBV4-3; abundance: .; d_gene: .; j_gene: TRBJ1-2; CDR3nt: TGCGCCAGCAGCCAAGATGGCGGGACGAGTTATGGCTACACCTTC; CDR3aa: CASSQDGGTSYGYTF
v_gene: TRBV7-8; abundance: once; d_gene: .; j_gene: TRBJ2-7; CDR3nt: TGTGCCAGCAGCTTAAGTTTCCGGGGGACTCCCTACGAGCAGTACTTC; CDR3aa: CASSLSFRGTPYEQYF
v_gene: TRBV27; abundance: .; d_gene: TRBD2; j_gene: TRBJ2-3; CDR3nt: TGTGCCAGCACGGGGGGTAGCACAGATACGCAGTATTTT; CDR3aa: CASTGGSTDTQYF
v_gene: TRBV19; abundance: .; d_gene: .; j_gene: TRBJ1-5; CDR3nt: TGTGCCAGTAGTATCTTCAATAGCAATCAGCCCCAGCATTTT; CDR3aa: CASSIFNSNQPQHF
v_gene: TRBV9; abundance: .; d_gene: .; j_gene: TRBJ1-3; CDR3nt: TGTGCCAGCACTTTCGGACCTTCTTCTGGAAACACCATATATTTT; CDR3aa: CASTFGPSSGNTIYF
v_gene: TRBV28; abundance: .; d_gene: .; j_gene: TRBJ2-1; CDR3nt: TGTGCCAGCAGTCCTACTACAGAGGGTGAGGATGAGCAGTTCTTC; CDR3aa: CASSPTTEGEDEQFF
v_gene: TRBV5-4; abundance: .; d_gene: TRBD1; j_gene: TRBJ1-1; CDR3nt: TGTGCCAGCAGCCCACGTGGGACAGGGTCCATGAACACTGAAGCTTTCTTT; CDR3aa: CASSPRGTGSMNTEAFF
v_gene: TRBV6-5; abundance: .; d_gene: .; j_gene: TRBJ1-2; CDR3nt: TGTGCCAGCAGTTACGCTACAGGACTCGATGGCTACACCTTC; CDR3aa: CASSYATGLDGYTF
v_gene: TRBV19; abundance: .; d_gene: .; j_gene: TRBJ1-2; CDR3nt: TGTGCCAGTACCACCTACCGGGAGGGGGACTATGGCTACACCTTC; CDR3aa: CASTTYREGDYGYTF
v_gene: TRBV19; abundance: .; d_gene: .; j_gene: TRBJ2-3; CDR3nt: TGTGCCAGTAGTCCTGACCCGGGCCCGAGAACCCATACGCAGTATTTT; CDR3aa: CASSPDPGPRTHTQYF
v_gene: TRBV6-1; abundance: many; d_gene: TRBD1; j_gene: TRBJ2-1; CDR3nt: TGTGCCAGCAGCGACTCGGGGACAGGGTTCAATGAGCAGTTCTTC; CDR3aa: CASSDSGTGFNEQFF
v_gene: TRBV9; abundance: .; d_gene: TRBD1; j_gene: TRBJ2-1; CDR3nt: TGTGCCAGCAGCGTACCCCCCGACAGGGAGCCTGAGGGTGAGCAGTTCTTC; CDR3aa: CASSVPPDREPEGEQFF
v_gene: TRBV29-1; abundance: .; d_gene: .; j_gene: TRBJ1-1; CDR3nt: TGCAGCGTTGAAGATAAGCAAGGGTTTGGAGAAGCTTTCTTT; CDR3aa: CSVEDKQGFGEAFF
v_gene: TRBV28; abundance: .; d_gene: TRBD1; j_gene: TRBJ1-2; CDR3nt: TGTGCCAGCAGTGGGGCGGGGGACAGGGTCTCCGGCTACACCTTC; CDR3aa: CASSGAGDRVSGYTF
v_gene: TRBV27; abundance: .; d_gene: .; j_gene: TRBJ2-5; CDR3nt: TGTGCCAGCAGTACGACTGCGGGAATTTGGGAGACCCAGTACTTC; CDR3aa: CASSTTAGIWETQYF
v_gene: TRBV7-9; abundance: .; d_gene: .; j_gene: TRBJ1-5; CDR3nt: TGTGCCAGCAGCTTAGACGGGTTCAATCAGCCCCAGCATTTT; CDR3aa: CASSLDGFNQPQHF
v_gene: TRBV7-8; abundance: .; d_gene: TRBD1; j_gene: TRBJ2-7; CDR3nt: TGTGCCAGCAGCCCTATGACAGGGACCGAGCAGTACTTC; CDR3aa: CASSPMTGTEQYF
v_gene: TRBV9; abundance: .; d_gene: TRBD1; j_gene: TRBJ2-7; CDR3nt: TGTGCCAGCAGCGTCCGGGACAGGCCAATAGCCGGCAGGGGGGAGCAGTACTTC; CDR3aa: CASSVRDRPIAGRGEQYF
v_gene: TRBV11-2; abundance: .; d_gene: .; j_gene: TRBJ1-2; CDR3nt: TGTGCCAGCAGCTTGGGGGGTCGGGGCTACACCTTC; CDR3aa: CASSLGGRGYTF
v_gene: TRBV29-1; abundance: .; d_gene: TRBD1; j_gene: TRBJ1-2; CDR3nt: TGCAGCGTTCCCTCCTGGGGGACAGGGCGAGTGAGCTATGGCTACACCTTC; CDR3aa: CSVPSWGTGRVSYGYTF
v_gene: TRBV27; abundance: .; d_gene: .; j_gene: TRBJ2-1; CDR3nt: TGTGCCAGCAGTCCCCTTAATACCAATGAGCAGTTCTTC; CDR3aa: CASSPLNTNEQFF
v_gene: TRBV10-3; abundance: .; d_gene: TRBD2; j_gene: TRBJ2-6; CDR3nt: TGTGCCATCAGTGGGGGACTAGCGGGCTCTGGGGCCAACGTCCTGACTTTC; CDR3aa: CAISGGLAGSGANVLTF
v_gene: TRBV9; abundance: .; d_gene: .; j_gene: TRBJ1-1; CDR3nt: TGTGCCAGCAGCGTAGTGCAGGGCAAGAACACTGAAGCTTTCTTT; CDR3aa: CASSVVQGKNTEAFF
v_gene: TRBV2; abundance: .; d_gene: TRBD1; j_gene: TRBJ2-7; CDR3nt: TGTGCCAGCGGTGACAGGGATACCTACGAGCAGTACTTC; CDR3aa: CASGDRDTYEQYF
v_gene: TRBV19; abundance: .; d_gene: TRBD1; j_gene: TRBJ1-5; CDR3nt: TGTGCCAGTGGACCGGGACAGGGGGTAGGTCAGCCCCAGCATTTT; CDR3aa: CASGPGQGVGQPQHF
v_gene: TRBV7-9; abundance: .; d_gene: .; j_gene: TRBJ2-1; CDR3nt: TGTGCCAGCCAGGACAGCTCCTACAATGAGCAGTTCTTC; CDR3aa: CASQDSSYNEQFF
v_gene: TRBV7-3; abundance: .; d_gene: TRBD1; j_gene: TRBJ2-7; CDR3nt: TGTGCCAGCAGCTTAGCCACGACCTCAGGGGGCTACGAGCAGTACTTC; CDR3aa: CASSLATTSGGYEQYF
v_gene: TRBV6-5; abundance: .; d_gene: .; j_gene: TRBJ2-2; CDR3nt: TGTGCCAGCAAGGGACAGAACACCGGGGAGCTGTTTTTT; CDR3aa: CASKGQNTGELFF
v_gene: TRBV27; abundance: .; d_gene: .; j_gene: TRBJ2-2; CDR3nt: TGTGCCAGCAGCCTTACTACCGGGGAGCTGTTTTTT; CDR3aa: CASSLTTGELFF
v_gene: TRBV7-3; abundance: .; d_gene: .; j_gene: TRBJ1-1; CDR3nt: TGTGCCAGCAGCTCAACGGGGTCGATGGCTTTCTTT; CDR3aa: CASSSTGSMAFF
v_gene: TRBV7-9; abundance: once; d_gene: .; j_gene: TRBJ2-7; CDR3nt: TGTGCCAGCAGCTTAGTGCAGGGGATGGGGCTCGAGCAGTACTTC; CDR3aa: CASSLVQGMGLEQYF
v_gene: TRBV7-9; abundance: .; d_gene: .; j_gene: TRBJ2-7; CDR3nt: TGTGCCAGCAGCATGTTCGAGACAGTTTATTCCGAGCAGTACTTC; CDR3aa: CASSMFETVYSEQYF
v_gene: TRBV6-5; abundance: .; d_gene: .; j_gene: TRBJ1-4; CDR3nt: TGTGCCAGCAGTTCCCTCGGGGGGGGAAATGAAAAACTGTTTTTT; CDR3aa: CASSSLGGGNEKLFF
v_gene: TRBV27; abundance: once; d_gene: .; j_gene: TRBJ2-3; CDR3nt: TGTGCCAGCAGTTTATCGGGACTCCTCCCGGATACGCAGTATTTT; CDR3aa: CASSLSGLLPDTQYF
v_gene: TRBV10-3; abundance: .; d_gene: .; j_gene: TRBJ1-3; CDR3nt: TGTGCCATCAGTGAGTCTGGCTCGGGAAACACCATATATTTT; CDR3aa: CAISESGSGNTIYF
v_gene: TRBV5-1; abundance: .; d_gene: .; j_gene: TRBJ1-4; CDR3nt: TGCGCCAGCAGCTTGGACCAGGGCGATGAAAAACTGTTTTTT; CDR3aa: CASSLDQGDEKLFF
v_gene: TRBV11-2; abundance: .; d_gene: .; j_gene: TRBJ2-3; CDR3nt: TGTGCCAGCAGCAGATACCGGGACATCAGCACAGATACGCAGTATTTT; CDR3aa: CASSRYRDISTDTQYF
v_gene: TRBV9; abundance: .; d_gene: .; j_gene: TRBJ1-1; CDR3nt: TGTGCCAGCAGCGTAGCACAGGGAAGAGGCACTGAAGCTTTCTTT; CDR3aa: CASSVAQGRGTEAFF
v_gene: TRBV6-5; abundance: .; d_gene: TRBD1; j_gene: TRBJ1-1; CDR3nt: TGTGCCAGCAGTCAGGGGGAAGGAGAAGCTTTCTTT; CDR3aa: CASSQGEGEAFF
v_gene: TRBV6-5; abundance: .; d_gene: .; j_gene: TRBJ2-5; CDR3nt: TGTGCCAGCAGTCCCAGGACAGCTCAAGAGACCCAGTACTTC; CDR3aa: CASSPRTAQETQYF